In its sample, the clone carrying this T cell receptor (beta chain) was seen a few times. Its antigen remains unidentified. This sample stems from a study of T-cell memory formation after mild COVID-19. Germline V gene sequence: CDR1 ENHRY, CDR2 SYGVKD. The CDR3 is made up of 13 amino acids. Trimming removed 7 bases from V and 4 bases from J, with 13 bases in between. Study-level results: Clones contracting day 15 to 85 were balanced CD4/CD8; later expanders leaned CD4+. For second-wave clones that peaked at day 37, SARS-CoV-2 specificity went unverified.

TCRdb re-called the 5' RACE reads with MiXCR, one entry per CDR3 protein. The sample holds some 450,000 distinct CDR3 sequences; 15% to 20% are singletons and the top ten take approximately 21%. The material sequenced was PBMCs or a T cell subset sorted from them (not recorded which). This chain connects TRBV10-3 to TRBJ2-5, with D possibly TRBD2 on 7 matching bases. This receptor was taken from a man aged 18-30 years who had mild COVID-19 (a few samples of this study predate the infection). Cell type and time point are not known. CDR3 loop: CAIKEGGRETQYF. In DNA, the CDR3 is TGTGCCATCAAGGAGGGGGGGAGAGAGACCCAGTACTTC.